Each of the 18 T cell receptor beta chains below was sequenced from the same sample in a study of cytomegalovirus exposure and HLA in healthy donors. Primers included in the PCR were 60 Vbeta and 13 Jbeta primers. Repertoires were generated with immunoSEQ multiplex PCR, while TCRdb's copy carries only in-frame clones and drops some. This sample has about 100,000 clones, with around 80% found just once. Sequenced: PBMCs. These TCRs come from a man under 40 in good health and CMV-seronegative.

V and J are TRBV6-5 and TRBJ2-5, with D uncertain. The DNA end is a closer match to TRBJ2-7, so the J assignment may be wrong. CDR3 length equals 13 residues. The germline V gene has CDR1 MNHEY and CDR2 SVGAGI. CDR3 sequence: CASSLRPSYEQYF. In DNA form, the CDR3 reads TGTGCCAGCAGTCTCCGCCCTTCCTACGAGCAGTACTTC.

The J gene is TRBJ1-1, the V gene TRBV7-2; no reliable D call. The germline V gene has CDR1 SGHTA and CDR2 FQGNSA. This CDR3 comprises 13 residues. Trimming left V 5 bases short and J 6 bases short, with 13 bases between. The CDR3 coding sequence is TGTGCCAGCAGCCGGGAACGGGAGGCTGAAGCTTTCTTT. Amino acid sequence: CASSREREAEAFF.

The chain carries TRBV6-1 and TRBJ1-3; 7 nucleotides match TRBD1. Germline V gives CDR1 MNHNS, CDR2 SASEGT. This CDR3 has 15 residues. Trimming at V came to 5 bases and at J to 4 bases, leaving 8 bases not matched to a gene. The chain's CDR3 is CASSLDRVMGNTIYF. The CDR3 nucleotides are TGTGCCAGCAGTTTAGACAGGGTGATGGGAAACACCATATATTTT.

CDR3 in amino acids: CASSNQGINYGYTF. The CDR3 coding sequence is TGTGCCAGTAGTAACCAGGGGATAAACTATGGCTACACCTTC. The V gene is TRBV19, the J gene TRBJ1-2, with D possibly being TRBD1 (6 bases). The CDR3 runs 14 residues. V lost 4 bases, J lost 2 bases, and 11 bases lay in between. Germline CDR1 LNHDA, CDR2 SQIVND (reference sequence).

The V gene is TRBV4-1, the J gene TRBJ2-1, with D maybe TRBD1 (6 bases). Per germline, CDR1 MGHRA and CDR2 YSYEKL. The V end lost 0 bases, the J end lost 0 bases, and 24 bases lay between the germline ends. This CDR3 spans 21 amino acids. The CDR3 spells CASSQDGAGEMVWSSYNEQFF. DNA for the CDR3: TGCGCCAGCAGCCAAGATGGGGCAGGGGAAATGGTATGGAGCTCCTACAATGAGCAGTTCTTC.

This chain uses TRBV30 with TRBJ2-7; 8 bases match TRBD1. The V gene end was trimmed by 2 bases and the J gene end by 2 bases; junction bases not matched to a gene: 8. Germline V gene sequence: CDR1 GTSNPN, CDR2 SVGIG (reference sequence). The CDR3 runs to 15 residues. The CDR3 region has the DNA TGTGCCTGGAGTACGACCTTGGGACAGGCCTACGAGCAGTACTTC. Its protein is CAWSTTLGQAYEQYF.

The rearrangement joins TRBV5-1 to TRBJ2-5, with D possibly matching TRBD1 (5 bases). Trimming cost V 0 bases and J 2 bases, with 8 bases left between them. CDR1 and CDR2 (germline): SGHRS, YFSETQ. There are 14 residues in the CDR3. CDR3 loop: CASSLGPGQETQYF. The DNA of the CDR3 is TGCGCCAGCAGCTTGGGGCCAGGGCAAGAGACCCAGTACTTC.

The chain employs TRBV7-3 and TRBJ1-2; D may be TRBD1 (6 bases). Trimming left V 2 bases short and J 6 bases short, with 10 bases between. In germline, CDR1 is SGHTA, CDR2 FQGTGA. The CDR3 covers 13 residues. As DNA, the CDR3 is TGTGCCAGCAGCTTATCCCAGGGGAATGGCTACACCTTC. This sequence encodes CASSLSQGNGYTF. Looking up the rest from reference TRBV7-3 and TRBJ1-2 gives the full variable domain: GAGVSQTPSNKVTEKGKYVELRCDPISGHTALYWYRQSLGQGPEFLIYFQGTGAADDSGLPNDRFFAVRPEGSVSTLKIQRTERGDSAVYLCASSLSQGNGYTFGSGTRLTVV.

CDR3 in amino acids: CASQDRTSYEQYF. The CDR3 DNA reads as TGTGCCAGCCAGGACAGGACATCCTACGAGCAGTACTTC. The chain combines TRBV5-4 with TRBJ2-7, with 7 bases that match TRBD1. This CDR3 has 13 amino acids. Unmatched junction bases numbered 5, after V lost 7 bases and J lost 1 base. The germline gives CDR1 SGHNT, CDR2 YYREEE (reference sequence).

This sequence joins TRBV27 and TRBJ2-2, with TRBD1 matching over 8 bases. The junction had 5 bases not matched to a gene; V was cut back by 6 bases and J by 5 bases. The CDR3 runs to 14 residues. The germline CDR1 and CDR2 sequences are MNHEY and SMNVEV (reference sequence). The CDR3 spells CASRLNRGTGELFF. DNA of the CDR3: TGTGCCAGCAGATTAAACAGGGGGACCGGGGAGCTGTTTTTT.

This chain uses TRBV6-4 with TRBJ2-5; 8 nucleotides match TRBD1. Losses at the gene ends were 2 bases for V and 4 bases for J; bases not matched to a gene: 6. This CDR3 spans 15 amino acids. Germline CDR1 reads MRHNA; CDR2 reads SNTAGT. CDR3 region: CASSDVGRGRETQYF. The CDR3 DNA follows: TGTGCCAGCAGTGACGTGGGCAGGGGGCGAGAGACCCAGTACTTC.

Here the CDR3 reads CASSAGLGNNYGYTF. The CDR3 DNA follows: TGTGCCAGCAGCGCGGGACTGGGTAATAACTATGGCTACACCTTC. V gene TRBV7-2 combines with J gene TRBJ1-2; D possibly corresponds to TRBD1 (5 bases). CDR1 is SGHTA, CDR2 FQGNSA, per germline. CDR3 length: 15 amino acids. The V and J ends lost 5 bases and 1 base respectively, with 14 bases between them.

By proportion, this clone is medium-sized. CDR3 region: CAWSRSTGTEAFF. For the CDR3, the DNA is TGTGCCTGGAGTCGGTCAACGGGGACTGAAGCTTTCTTT. The chain couples TRBV30 to TRBJ1-1; D uncertain. The CDR3 totals 13 residues. Looked up from germline, CDR1 is GTSNPN and CDR2 is SVGIG (reference sequence). Trimming pared 2 bases from V and 5 bases from J, leaving 12 bases between.

This chain connects TRBV7-2 to TRBJ2-5; a possible D gene is TRBD2 (6 bases). Germline CDR1 and CDR2: SGHTA and FQGNSA. The ends were cut back, 2 bases at V and 4 bases at J, with 8 bases in the middle. This CDR3 is 13 amino acids long. The CDR3 DNA reads TGTGCCAGCAGCTTATTCGGGGGAGAGACCCAGTACTTC. It specifies CASSLFGGETQYF. Full variable domain (outside the CDR3, taken from reference TRBV7-2 and TRBJ2-5): GAGVSQSPSNKVTEKGKDVELRCDPISGHTALYWYRQSLGQGLEFLIYFQGNSAPDKSGLPSDRFSAERTGGSVSTLTIQRTQQEDSAVYLCASSLFGGETQYFGPGTRLLVL.

This clone occurred once. V gene TRBV5-1 combines with J gene TRBJ2-3; 10 bases line up with TRBD2. The J segment lost 0 bases and the V segment lost 0 bases, leaving 4 bases of the junction unmatched. This CDR3 has 17 residues. Germline V gene data show CDR1 as SGHRS and CDR2 as YFSETQ. CDR3 bases: TGCGCCAGCAGCTTGGGACTAGCGGGCCCTAGCACAGATACGCAGTATTTT. It codes for CASSLGLAGPSTDTQYF.

The chain couples TRBV27 to TRBJ1-5; 8 nucleotides line up with TRBD1. Germline-derived CDR1 and CDR2 are MNHEY and SMNVEV (reference sequence). This CDR3 contains 16 residues. With V trimmed by 0 bases and J by 5 bases, 6 bases remained unmatched. CDR3 sequence reads: CASSLSTLQGDQPQHF. CDR3 in DNA: TGTGCCAGCAGTTTATCGACTTTACAGGGGGATCAGCCCCAGCATTTT.

This clone was picked up a small number of times. The chain has TRBV5-1 and TRBJ2-5, with 13 bases fitting TRBD2. In germline, CDR1 is SGHRS, CDR2 YFSETQ. V was clipped by 4 bases and J by 4 bases; unmatched bases: 7. The CDR3 has 16 residues. DNA of the CDR3: TGCGCCAGCAGCCCCCGGACTAGCGGGAGCTTAGAGACCCAGTACTTC. Its translation: CASSPRTSGSLETQYF.

The V call is TRBV5-1, the J call TRBJ2-7; 9 nucleotides line up with TRBD1. Germline CDR1 and CDR2: SGHRS and YFSETQ. The trim removed 4 bases at V and 2 bases at J, leaving 10 bases unmatched. The CDR3 has 16 residues. CDR3 sequence (DNA): TGCGCCAGCAGCCGCTCACTGACAGGGGGGGCCTACGAGCAGTACTTC. Its translation: CASSRSLTGGAYEQYF.